This T cell receptor beta chain was captured in a study of human T cells and chemical hapten exposure. Study-wide results and caveats: Healthy individuals' immune responses may differ from those of donors, who had alopecia.

Time point: patch test 1, 2 weeks after DPC sensitization. Treatment noted: therapeutic diphenylcyclopropenone sensitization with weekly scalp DPC. TCRdb re-called the RACE reads with MiXCR, one entry per CDR3 protein. The sample has 100,000 or so distinct CDR3 sequences, approximately 9.9% seen once. This clonotype was detected ten times or more. The antigen remains undetermined. Germline CDR1 and CDR2: SGHRS and YFSETQ. V was cut by 0 bases and J by 0 bases, with 3 bases left in between. The CDR3 contains 13 residues. This receptor was obtained from a woman aged 40 to 50 with alopecia areata. Some clones in this sample may be carry-over from other donors' samples. The chain employs TRBV5-1 and TRBJ1-1, with no clear D. The input for sequencing was whole blood, taken in connection with sensitization to the hapten diphenylcyclopropenone (DPC). The CDR3 DNA is TGCGCCAGCAGCTTGGTTGTGAACACTGAAGCTTTCTTT. This encodes CASSLVVNTEAFF.